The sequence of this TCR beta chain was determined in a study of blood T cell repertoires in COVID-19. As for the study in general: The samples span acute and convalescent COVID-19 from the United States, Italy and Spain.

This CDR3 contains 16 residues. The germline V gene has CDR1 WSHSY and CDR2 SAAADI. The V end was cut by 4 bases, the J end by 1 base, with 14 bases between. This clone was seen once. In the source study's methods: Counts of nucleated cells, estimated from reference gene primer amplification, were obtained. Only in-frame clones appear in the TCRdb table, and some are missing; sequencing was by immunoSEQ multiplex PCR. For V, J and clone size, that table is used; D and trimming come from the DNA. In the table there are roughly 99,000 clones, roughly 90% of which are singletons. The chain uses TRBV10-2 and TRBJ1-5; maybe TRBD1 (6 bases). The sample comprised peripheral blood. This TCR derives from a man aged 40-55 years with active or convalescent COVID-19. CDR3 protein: CASSVAGGRSNQPQHF. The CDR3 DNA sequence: TGCGCCAGCAGTGTTGCCGGGGGGCGAAGCAATCAGCCCCAGCATTTT.